This T cell receptor (beta chain) emerged from a study of tumor-infiltrating lymphocytes in localized non-small cell lung cancer. Study background: Several tumor histologies, both smoking statuses, and some post-neoadjuvant chemotherapy samples were included.

The repertoire was sequenced with immunoSEQ multiplex PCR; TCRdb's copy has only in-frame clones and lacks some. Found here are 7,000 to 8,000 clones, 77% of them singletons; the top ten hold roughly 4.8%. J lost 4 bases, V lost 2 bases, and 7 bases had no gene match. The germline V gene has CDR1 SGHRS and CDR2 YFSETQ. The CDR3 runs 15 residues. This chain uses TRBV5-1 with TRBJ2-5; 8 bases are shared with TRBD2. The TCR sequence derives from a human donor with non-small cell lung cancer. Source material: uninvolved lung tissue not adjacent to the tumor. CDR3 coding DNA: TGCGCCAGCAGCTTTACGGGGGGGCCGAGAGAGACCCAGTACTTC. Residues: CASSFTGGPRETQYF.